A single sample gave rise to the 23 T cell receptor beta chains below, sequenced in a study of blood T cell repertoires in COVID-19. Libraries were prepared by immunoSEQ multiplex PCR; TCRdb keeps only in-frame clonotypes and omits some of them. The sample has under 300,000 clones, 81% seen once. The sample consisted of peripheral blood. These receptors came from a woman aged 55-69 years with active or convalescent COVID-19.

This chain links TRBV15 with TRBJ1-1, with TRBD1 identical over 8 bases. Germline assignment: CDR1 LNHNV and CDR2 YYDKDF (reference sequence). V dropped 0 bases and J dropped 1; count of bases not matched to a gene: 7. CDR3 size: 17 residues. DNA for the CDR3: TGTGCCACCAGCAGAGAACGAGCAGGGGGCGCGAACACTGAAGCTTTCTTT. Its translation: CATSRERAGGANTEAFF.

The CDR3 loop is CASSIGGSSYNSPLHF. CDR3 DNA sequence: TGTGCCAGTAGTATCGGGGGGAGCTCCTATAATTCACCCCTCCACTTT. This chain uses TRBV19 with TRBJ1-6, with D possibly TRBD1 on 5 matching bases. The CDR3 runs to 16 residues. Germline assignment: CDR1 LNHDA and CDR2 SQIVND (reference sequence). V lost 3 bases to trimming and J lost 0 bases, with 9 bases between them.

The V gene is TRBV4-1, the J gene TRBJ1-2, with 7 bases lining up with TRBD1. The V gene's germline CDR1 is MGHRA and CDR2 YSYEKL. The trim removed 4 bases at V and 1 base at J, leaving 12 bases unmatched. This CDR3 has 17 residues. In DNA form, the CDR3 reads TGCGCCAGCAGCCCCTCAGAGGGGGGACAGATTAACTATGGCTACACCTTC. This encodes CASSPSEGGQINYGYTF.

This clone was found once. The V gene is TRBV5-6, the J gene TRBJ1-4; D gene unclear. CDR1 and CDR2 from the germline V gene are SGHDT and YYEEEE. V lost 4 bases to trimming and J lost 7 bases, with 11 bases between them. This CDR3 is built from 13 residues. The CDR3 nucleotides read TGTGCCAGCAGCGGGGAGTACCGTGAAAAACTGTTTTTT. Translated: CASSGEYREKLFF. The full variable domain, its missing parts supplied by reference TRBV5-6 and TRBJ1-4, is DAGVTQSPTHLIKTRGQQVTLRCSPKSGHDTVSWYQQALGQGPQFIFQYYEEEERQRGNFPDRFSGHQFPNYSSELNVNALLLGDSALYLCASSGEYREKLFFGSGTQLSVL.

The chain is built from TRBV19 and TRBJ2-3, with TRBD2 matching over 9 bases. This CDR3 has 15 amino acids. Germline values: CDR1 LNHDA, CDR2 SQIVND (reference sequence). The J segment lost 4 bases and the V segment lost 4 bases, leaving 6 bases of the junction unmatched. CDR3 coding DNA: TGTGCCAGTAGTAATAGCGGGGGTATCCCAGATACGCAGTATTTT. Encoded protein: CASSNSGGIPDTQYF.

J is TRBJ1-1 and V is TRBV6-6; 7 bases match TRBD1. V lost 4 bases and J lost 1; bases outside the gene matches: 6. CDR1 MNHNY and CDR2 SVGAGI come from the germline V gene (reference sequence). CDR3 length: 15 amino acids. In nucleotides, the CDR3 is TGTGCCAGCAGTTTGGGACAGCTGCAGAACACTGAAGCTTTCTTT. Its translation is CASSLGQLQNTEAFF.

This chain uses TRBV10-3 with TRBJ1-1; 8 bases align to TRBD1. This CDR3 contains 15 residues. Germline loops: CDR1 ENHRY, CDR2 SYGVKD. The J segment lost 10 bases and the V segment lost 6 bases, leaving 16 bases of the junction unmatched. CDR3 sequence (DNA): TGTGCCATCAGACCAGAGGACAGGGTAGAGGAAGGAGCTTTCTTT. Protein sequence: CAIRPEDRVEEGAFF.

Concerning this clone: This sample also contains other DNA sequences that code for the same CDR3. The genes are TRBV18 and TRBJ2-3; unclear D gene. The V gene's germline CDR1 is KGHSH and CDR2 LQKENI. The V end was cut by 3 bases, the J end by 0 bases, with 4 bases between. This CDR3 region has 13 residues. DNA for the CDR3: TGTGCCAGCTCACCCCCAAGCACAGATACGCAGTATTTT. Amino acids: CASSPPSTDTQYF.

This clone is a singleton in its sample. This rearrangement joins TRBV6-5 to TRBJ2-7, with D perhaps matching TRBD1 (6 bases). V lost 7 bases and J 0 bases, leaving 13 bases between the germline ends. The CDR3 contains 14 residues. Germline values: CDR1 MNHEY, CDR2 SVGAGI. The CDR3 here is CASKFDRSSYEQYF. CDR3 sequence (DNA): TGTGCCAGCAAGTTCGACAGGTCCTCCTACGAGCAGTACTTC.

The rearrangement joins TRBV25-1 to TRBJ1-2; D is unclear. Germline values: CDR1 MGHDK, CDR2 SYGVNS. V was trimmed by 5 bases and J by 5 bases, leaving 12 bases between them. The CDR3 has 13 residues. This CDR3 is CASSPGSAYGYTF. For the CDR3, the DNA is TGTGCCAGCAGTCCGGGGTCCGCATATGGCTACACCTTC.

The V and J genes are TRBV10-3 and TRBJ1-1, with unresolved D. CDR1 is ENHRY and CDR2 is SYGVKD in the germline V gene. This CDR3 region has 13 residues. V lost 4 bases and J lost 3, with 9 bases in between. The CDR3 spells CAISGRVDTEAFF. The CDR3 DNA reads as TGTGCCATCAGTGGTCGGGTGGACACTGAAGCTTTCTTT.

About this clone: The identical CDR3 is also encoded by other nucleotide sequences in the sample. This sequence joins TRBV5-6 and TRBJ1-1; D possibly corresponds to TRBD1 (5 bases). CDR1 SGHDT and CDR2 YYEEEE come from the germline V gene. The CDR3 has 14 residues. Trimming took 0 bases from V and 4 from J, leaving 10 bases between them. CDR3 bases: TGTGCCAGCAGCTTGGCTCCCGGGGGCACTGAAGCTTTCTTT. Protein sequence: CASSLAPGGTEAFF.

This clone was seen only once. The chain recombines TRBV30 with TRBJ2-1; the D gene is possibly TRBD2 (10 bases). CDR3 size: 18 residues. Trimming left V 5 bases short and J 4 bases short, with 27 bases between. CDR1 and CDR2 (germline): GTSNPN, SVGIG (reference sequence). In DNA, the CDR3 is TGTGCCTGGGGGACAGGGTGGTTAGCGGGGGGTCCTTACAATGAGCAGTTCTTC. Protein product: CAWGTGWLAGGPYNEQFF.

This clone was observed a few times. The chain employs TRBV20-1 and TRBJ2-1; tentative D call: TRBD1 (5 bases). CDR1 is DFQATT and CDR2 is SNEGSKA in the germline V gene (reference sequence). V was trimmed by 3 bases and J by 5 bases, leaving 11 bases between them. There are 13 residues in the CDR3. In nucleotides, the CDR3 is TGCAGTGCTAGTGGGTCAGGGAACAATGAGCAGTTCTTC. Translated: CSASGSGNNEQFF.

This rearrangement joins TRBV27 to TRBJ2-2; 7 nucleotides match TRBD1. The CDR3 runs 14 residues. V lost 5 bases to trimming and J lost 4 bases; unmatched junction nucleotides: 4. In germline, CDR1 is MNHEY, CDR2 SMNVEV (reference sequence). CDR3 bases: TGTGCCAGCAGTCCGGACAGGATCACCGGGGAGCTGTTTTTT. Encoded protein: CASSPDRITGELFF.

V and J are TRBV14 and TRBJ1-2; the D is unclear. This CDR3 has 13 amino acids. Deletions cut 4 bases from V and 4 bases from J, with 10 bases between. Germline loops: CDR1 SGHDN, CDR2 FVKESK. The CDR3 nucleotides read TGTGCCAGCAGCCCGACTTCCATCTATGGCTACACCTTC. It specifies CASSPTSIYGYTF.

J is TRBJ1-2 and V is TRBV7-8; 9 bases match TRBD1. The CDR3 runs 18 residues. The V gene's germline CDR1 is SGHVS and CDR2 FQNEAQ. After removal of 5 bases from V and 5 bases from J, the junction contained 18 bases not matched to a gene. DNA for the CDR3: TGTGCCAGCAGCCCTGACCCACAGGGGGCGAGTGACTCATATGGCTACACCTTC. It specifies CASSPDPQGASDSYGYTF.

This clone turned up a few times. The chain couples TRBV11-2 to TRBJ2-5, with TRBD1 matching 10 bases. Germline assignment: CDR1 SGHAT and CDR2 FQNNGV. V trimming: 5 bases; J trimming: 3 bases; junction bases outside the gene matches: 12. This CDR3 has 17 amino acids. The CDR3 reads CASSPGGGTGVEETQYF. The CDR3 bases are TGTGCCAGCAGCCCAGGAGGCGGGACAGGGGTTGAAGAGACCCAGTACTTC.

V usage is TRBV10-3 and J usage is TRBJ1-1, with 9 bases fitting TRBD1. Trimming cost V 7 bases and J 5 bases; bases outside gene matches: 2. The CDR3 extends over 12 amino acids. The germline gives CDR1 ENHRY, CDR2 SYGVKD. This CDR3 is CAIKTGGTEAFF. Here the CDR3 DNA reads TGTGCCATCAAGACAGGGGGGACTGAAGCTTTCTTT.

The chain couples TRBV10-1 to TRBJ2-2, with D perhaps TRBD2 (6 bases). V was shortened by 2 bases and J by 4 bases, with 11 bases between the two germline ends. Germline-derived CDR1 and CDR2 are WNHNN and SYGVQD (reference sequence). The CDR3 is made up of 15 amino acids. The CDR3 DNA reads TGCGCCAGCAGTGAGAGGAGGGGATCCACCGGGGAGCTGTTTTTT. Residues: CASSERRGSTGELFF.

V usage is TRBV5-8 and J usage is TRBJ2-5, with TRBD1 as a possible D gene (5 bases). The CDR3 totals 15 residues. V was cut by 1 base and J by 0 bases, with 10 bases left in between. Germline loops: CDR1 SGHTS, CDR2 YDEGEE. For the CDR3, the DNA is TGTGCCAGCAGCTTGTCGATCAGGGACCAAGAGACCCAGTACTTC. Translating gives CASSLSIRDQETQYF.

The chain uses TRBV2 and TRBJ1-2; D perhaps matches TRBD1 (6 bases). V was cut by 5 bases and J by 0 bases, with 10 bases left in between. The length of the CDR3 is 14 residues. Germline V gene data show CDR1 as SNHLY and CDR2 as FYNNEI. The CDR3 is CASSRGTSNYGYTF. The CDR3, as DNA: TGTGCCAGCAGTAGAGGGACATCTAACTATGGCTACACCTTC.

The rearrangement uses TRBV5-1 and TRBJ2-2; 10 bases map to TRBD2. The germline V gene encodes CDR1 SGHRS and CDR2 YFSETQ. After removal of 0 bases from V and 4 bases from J, the junction contained 3 bases not matched to a gene. This CDR3 is built from 16 residues. CDR3 in amino acids: CASSLALAGSTGELFF. The CDR3 coding sequence is TGCGCCAGCAGCTTGGCACTAGCGGGGAGCACCGGGGAGCTGTTTTTT.